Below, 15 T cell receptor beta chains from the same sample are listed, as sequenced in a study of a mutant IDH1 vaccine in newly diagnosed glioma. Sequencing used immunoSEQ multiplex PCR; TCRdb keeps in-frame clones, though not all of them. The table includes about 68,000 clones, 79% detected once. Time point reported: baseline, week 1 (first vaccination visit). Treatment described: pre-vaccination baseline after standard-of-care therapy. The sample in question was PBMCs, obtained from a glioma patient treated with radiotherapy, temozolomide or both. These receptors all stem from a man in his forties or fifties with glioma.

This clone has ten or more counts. This CDR3 reads CASSLGAGYEKLFF. DNA of the CDR3: TGTGCCAGCAGCCTGGGGGCAGGGTACGAAAAACTGTTTTTT. The chain couples TRBV9 to TRBJ1-4; tentatively, D is TRBD1 (6 bases). The CDR3 runs 14 residues. V was trimmed by 4 bases and J by 8 bases, leaving 15 bases between them. Germline V gene data show CDR1 as SGDLS and CDR2 as YYNGEE.

The CDR3 DNA reads as TGCGCCAGCCAAAGGGTTGCGACGGATCCGGGACAGGGGAACCCAGATACGCAGTATTTT. Translation gives CASQRVATDPGQGNPDTQYF. The J gene is TRBJ2-3, the V gene TRBV5-1; 10 nucleotides align to TRBD1. The germline V gene has CDR1 SGHRS and CDR2 YFSETQ. With 7 bases clipped from V and 4 bases from J, the junction kept 24 bases outside the gene matches. The CDR3 is made up of 20 amino acids.

The CDR3 nucleotides read TGTGCCAGCAGGAAGACAGGGGTGGGTGAAAAACTGTTTTTT. Its protein product is CASRKTGVGEKLFF. The rearrangement joins TRBV7-2 to TRBJ1-4, with 8 positions matching TRBD1. The CDR3 sequence is 14 residues long. V lost 6 bases to trimming and J lost 7 bases; unmatched junction nucleotides: 7. Germline lookup yields CDR1 SGHTA and CDR2 FQGNSA. Full variable domain (rest looked up from reference TRBV7-2 and TRBJ1-4): GAGVSQSPSNKVTEKGKDVELRCDPISGHTALYWYRQSLGQGLEFLIYFQGNSAPDKSGLPSDRFSAERTGGSVSTLTIQRTQQEDSAVYLCASRKTGVGEKLFFGSGTQLSVL.

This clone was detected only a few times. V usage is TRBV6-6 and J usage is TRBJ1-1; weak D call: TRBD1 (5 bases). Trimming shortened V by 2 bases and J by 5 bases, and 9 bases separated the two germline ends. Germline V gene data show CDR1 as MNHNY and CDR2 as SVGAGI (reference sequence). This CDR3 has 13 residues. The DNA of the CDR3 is TGTGCCAGCAGTTACGGGGGTAGGACTGAAGCTTTCTTT. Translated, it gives CASSYGGRTEAFF.

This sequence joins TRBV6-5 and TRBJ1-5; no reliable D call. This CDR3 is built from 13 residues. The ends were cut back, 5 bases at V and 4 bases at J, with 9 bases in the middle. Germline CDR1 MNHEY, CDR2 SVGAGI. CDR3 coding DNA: TGTGCCAGCAGTCCCCAACGTAATCAGCCCCAGCATTTT. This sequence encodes CASSPQRNQPQHF.

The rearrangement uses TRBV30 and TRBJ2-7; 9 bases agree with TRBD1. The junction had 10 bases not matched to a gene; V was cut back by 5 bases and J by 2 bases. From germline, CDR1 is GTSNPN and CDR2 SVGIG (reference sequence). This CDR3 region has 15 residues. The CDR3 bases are TGTGCCTGGTCTCCGGGACAGGGAATCCCCTACGAGCAGTACTTC. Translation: CAWSPGQGIPYEQYF.

CDR3 DNA: TGCGCCAGCACCTCCGGGACCCAGAGGGCAGATGGCTACACCTTC. Encoded protein: CASTSGTQRADGYTF. V and J are TRBV5-1 and TRBJ1-2; tentative D call: TRBD1 (5 bases). The CDR3 extends over 15 amino acids. Germline V gives CDR1 SGHRS, CDR2 YFSETQ. Trimming shortened V by 6 bases and J by 6 bases, and 21 bases separated the two germline ends.

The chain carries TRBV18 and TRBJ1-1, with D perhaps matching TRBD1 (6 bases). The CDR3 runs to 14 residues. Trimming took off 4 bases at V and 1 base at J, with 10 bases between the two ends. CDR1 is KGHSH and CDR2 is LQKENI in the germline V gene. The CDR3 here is CASSLNRENTEAFF. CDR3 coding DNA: TGTGCCAGCTCACTAAACAGGGAGAACACTGAAGCTTTCTTT.

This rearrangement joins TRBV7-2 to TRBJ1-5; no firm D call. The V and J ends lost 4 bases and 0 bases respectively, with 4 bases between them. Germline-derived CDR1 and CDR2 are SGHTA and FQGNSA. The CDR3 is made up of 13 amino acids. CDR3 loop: CASSSRSNQPQHF. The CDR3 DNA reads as TGTGCCAGCAGCTCCCGTAGCAATCAGCCCCAGCATTTT.

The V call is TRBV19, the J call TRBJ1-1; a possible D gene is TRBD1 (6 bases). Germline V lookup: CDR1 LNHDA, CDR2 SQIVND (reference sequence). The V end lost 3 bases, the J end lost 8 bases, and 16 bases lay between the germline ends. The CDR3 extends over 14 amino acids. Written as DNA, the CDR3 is TGTGCCAGTAGTATCCCCTTGACAGGCGGCGAAGCTTTCTTT. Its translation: CASSIPLTGGEAFF.

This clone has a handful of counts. The CDR3 reads CASSLGQYTEAFF. The CDR3 DNA follows: TGTGCCAGCAGCTTGGGCCAGTACACTGAAGCTTTCTTT. The chain uses TRBV5-4 and TRBJ1-1; D gene uncertain. V was shortened by 0 bases and J by 3 bases, with 6 bases between the two germline ends. The germline V gene has CDR1 SGHNT and CDR2 YYREEE (reference sequence). The CDR3 contains 13 residues. The entire variable domain, with the rest obtained from reference TRBV5-4 and TRBJ1-1, is as follows: ETGVTQSPTHLIKTRGQQVTLRCSSQSGHNTVSWYQQALGQGPQFIFQYYREEENGRGNFPPRFSGLQFPNYSSELNVNALELDDSALYLCASSLGQYTEAFFGQGTRLTVV.

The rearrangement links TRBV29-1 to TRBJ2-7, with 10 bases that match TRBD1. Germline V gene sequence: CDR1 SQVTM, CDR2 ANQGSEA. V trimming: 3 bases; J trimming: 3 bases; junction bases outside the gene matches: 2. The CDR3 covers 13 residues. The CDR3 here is CSVEGQGYYEQYF. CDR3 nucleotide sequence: TGCAGCGTTGAGGGACAGGGGTACTACGAGCAGTACTTC.

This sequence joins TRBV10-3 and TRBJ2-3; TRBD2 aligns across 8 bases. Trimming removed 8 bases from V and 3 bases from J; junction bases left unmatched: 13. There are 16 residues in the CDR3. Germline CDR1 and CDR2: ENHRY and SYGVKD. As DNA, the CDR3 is TGTGCCATCCACTCGGGGCGGCCGGGGGGGACAGATACGCAGTATTTT. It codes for CAIHSGRPGGTDTQYF.

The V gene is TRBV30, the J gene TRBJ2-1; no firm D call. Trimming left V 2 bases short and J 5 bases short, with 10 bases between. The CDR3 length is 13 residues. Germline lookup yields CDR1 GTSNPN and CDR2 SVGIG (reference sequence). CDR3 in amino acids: CAWSRSSNNEQFF. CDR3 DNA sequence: TGTGCCTGGAGTCGCAGCTCGAACAATGAGCAGTTCTTC.

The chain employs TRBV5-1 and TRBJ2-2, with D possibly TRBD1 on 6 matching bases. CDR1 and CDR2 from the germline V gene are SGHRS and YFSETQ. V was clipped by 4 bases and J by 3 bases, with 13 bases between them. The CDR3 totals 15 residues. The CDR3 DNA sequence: TGCGCCAGCAGCCCCGGGACATCATACACCGGGGAGCTGTTTTTT. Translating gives CASSPGTSYTGELFF. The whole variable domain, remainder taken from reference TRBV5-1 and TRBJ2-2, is KAGVTQTPRYLIKTRGQQVTLSCSPISGHRSVSWYQQTPGQGLQFLFEYFSETQRNKGNFPGRFSGRQFSNSRSEMNVSTLELGDSALYLCASSPGTSYTGELFFGEGSRLTVL.